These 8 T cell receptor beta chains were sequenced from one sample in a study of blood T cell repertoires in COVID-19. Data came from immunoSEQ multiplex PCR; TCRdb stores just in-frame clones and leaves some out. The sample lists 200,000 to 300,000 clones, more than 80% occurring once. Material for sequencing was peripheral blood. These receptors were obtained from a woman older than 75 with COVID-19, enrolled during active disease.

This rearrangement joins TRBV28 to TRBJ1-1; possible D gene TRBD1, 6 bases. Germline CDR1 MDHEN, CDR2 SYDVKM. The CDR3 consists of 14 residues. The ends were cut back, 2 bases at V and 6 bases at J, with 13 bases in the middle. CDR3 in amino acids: CASSLQGLISEAFF. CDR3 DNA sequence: TGTGCCAGCAGTTTACAGGGGCTCATTTCTGAAGCTTTCTTT.

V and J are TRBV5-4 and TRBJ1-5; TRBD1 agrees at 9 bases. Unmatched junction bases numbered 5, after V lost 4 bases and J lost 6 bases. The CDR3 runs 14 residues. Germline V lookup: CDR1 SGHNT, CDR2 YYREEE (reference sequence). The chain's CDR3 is CASSVDRGGQPQHF. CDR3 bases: TGTGCCAGCAGCGTTGACAGGGGGGGTCAGCCCCAGCATTTT. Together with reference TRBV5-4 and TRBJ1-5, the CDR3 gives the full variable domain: ETGVTQSPTHLIKTRGQQVTLRCSSQSGHNTVSWYQQALGQGPQFIFQYYREEENGRGNFPPRFSGLQFPNYSSELNVNALELDDSALYLCASSVDRGGQPQHFGDGTRLSIL.

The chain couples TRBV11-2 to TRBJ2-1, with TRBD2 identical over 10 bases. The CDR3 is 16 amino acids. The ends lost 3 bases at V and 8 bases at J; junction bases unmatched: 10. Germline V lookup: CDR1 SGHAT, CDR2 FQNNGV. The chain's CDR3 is CASSFLAAGGRDEQFF. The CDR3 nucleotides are TGTGCCAGCAGCTTCCTAGCAGCGGGAGGGAGGGATGAGCAGTTCTTC.

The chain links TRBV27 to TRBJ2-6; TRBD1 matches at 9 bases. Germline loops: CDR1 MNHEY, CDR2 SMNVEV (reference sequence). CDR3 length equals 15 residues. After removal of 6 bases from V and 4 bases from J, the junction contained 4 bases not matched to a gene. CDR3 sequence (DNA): TGTGCCAGCAGAACAGGGGGCGGGGGGGCCAACGTCCTGACTTTC. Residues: CASRTGGGGANVLTF. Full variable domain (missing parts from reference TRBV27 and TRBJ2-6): EAQVTQNPRYLITVTGKKLTVTCSQNMNHEYMSWYRQDPGLGLRQIYYSMNVEVTDKGDVPEGYKVSRKEKRNFPLILESPSPNQTSLYFCASRTGGGGANVLTFGAGSRLTVL.

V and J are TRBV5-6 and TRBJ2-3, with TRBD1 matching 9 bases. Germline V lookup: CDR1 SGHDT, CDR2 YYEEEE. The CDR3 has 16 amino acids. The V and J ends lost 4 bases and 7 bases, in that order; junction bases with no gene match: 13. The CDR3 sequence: CASSPSGQGVVNTQYF. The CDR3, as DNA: TGTGCCAGCAGCCCATCGGGACAGGGCGTTGTTAATACGCAGTATTTT.

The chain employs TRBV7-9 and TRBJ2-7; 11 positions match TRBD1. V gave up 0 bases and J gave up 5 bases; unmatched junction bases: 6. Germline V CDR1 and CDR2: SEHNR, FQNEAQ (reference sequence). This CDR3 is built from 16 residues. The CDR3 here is CASSLAGGQGAHEQYF. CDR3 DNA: TGTGCCAGCAGCTTAGCAGGCGGACAGGGGGCCCACGAGCAGTACTTC.

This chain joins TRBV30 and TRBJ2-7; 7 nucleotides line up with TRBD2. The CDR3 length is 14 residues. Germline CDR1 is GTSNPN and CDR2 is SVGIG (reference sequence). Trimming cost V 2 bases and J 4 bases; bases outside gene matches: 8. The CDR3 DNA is TGTGCCTGGAGTCGGGGAGGGAAGGTGTACGAGCAGTACTTC. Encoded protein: CAWSRGGKVYEQYF.

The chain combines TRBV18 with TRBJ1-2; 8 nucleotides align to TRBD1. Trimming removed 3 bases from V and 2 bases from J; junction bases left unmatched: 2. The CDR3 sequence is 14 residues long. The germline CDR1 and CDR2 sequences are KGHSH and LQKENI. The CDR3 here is CASSPAGGNYGYTF. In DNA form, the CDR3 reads TGTGCCAGCTCACCCGCAGGGGGCAACTATGGCTACACCTTC.